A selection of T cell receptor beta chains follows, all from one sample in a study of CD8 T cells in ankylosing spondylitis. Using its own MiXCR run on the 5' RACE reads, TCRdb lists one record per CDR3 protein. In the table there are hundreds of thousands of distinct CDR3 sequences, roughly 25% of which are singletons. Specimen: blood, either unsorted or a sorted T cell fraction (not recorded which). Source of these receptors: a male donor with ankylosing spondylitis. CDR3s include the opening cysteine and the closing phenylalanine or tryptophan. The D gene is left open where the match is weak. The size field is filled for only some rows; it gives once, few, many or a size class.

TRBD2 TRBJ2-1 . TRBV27 TGTGCCAGCAGTTTGCCGGGAGGGCACAATGAGCAGTTCTTC CASSLPGGHNEQFF
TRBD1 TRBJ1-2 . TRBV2 TGTGCCAGCAGCTTAACAGGGGGCAGCTATGGCTACACCTTC CASSLTGGSYGYTF
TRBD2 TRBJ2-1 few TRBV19 TGTGCCAGTAGTATGACTAGCGGGAGGGCCGGGTCCTACAATGAGCAGTTCTTC CASSMTSGRAGSYNEQFF
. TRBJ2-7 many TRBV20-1 TGCAGTGCTAGTTCCCAGCTAATTTCCTACGAGCAGTACTTC CSASSQLISYEQYF
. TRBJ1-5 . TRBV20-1 TGCAGTGCTAGAAAGGACAGTCCGACAAATCAGCCCCAGCATTTT CSARKDSPTNQPQHF
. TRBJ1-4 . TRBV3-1 TGTGCCAGCGGCTCAGGGGTTACTGGAAAAAAACTGTTTTTT CASGSGVTGKKLFF
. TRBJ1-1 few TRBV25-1 TGTGCCAGCAGTGGCATCGGGGGGTTCGGGGAAGCTTTCTTT CASSGIGGFGEAFF
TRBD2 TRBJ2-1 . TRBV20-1 TGCAGTGCAAGGACTAGCGGGAGTCTGGGTGAGCAGTTCTTC CSARTSGSLGEQFF
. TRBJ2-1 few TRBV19 TGTGCCAGTAGTATCGTTGGTGGGGCTACGACCGATGAGCAGTTCTTC CASSIVGGATTDEQFF
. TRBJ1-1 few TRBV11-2 TGTGCCAGCAACCCGTACCTCGGAGCTTTCTTT CASNPYLGAFF
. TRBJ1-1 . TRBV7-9 TGTGCCAGCAGCACCGCCACAAACACTGAAGCTTTCTTT CASSTATNTEAFF
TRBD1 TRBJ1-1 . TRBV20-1 TGCAATCCGGGACAGGGAGCCACGAACACTGAAGCTTTCTTT CNPGQGATNTEAFF
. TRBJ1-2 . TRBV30 TGTGCCTGGAGTGTTTCCAGGAACTATGGCTACACCTTC CAWSVSRNYGYTF
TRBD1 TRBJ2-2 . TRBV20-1 TGCAGTGCTAGAGGGACAGGGGCATCGAACACCGGGGAGCTGTTTTTT CSARGTGASNTGELFF
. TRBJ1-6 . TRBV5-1 TGCGCCAGCAGCTTGGCGTGGACTCTCCCCGGCAATTCACCCCTCCACTTT CASSLAWTLPGNSPLHF
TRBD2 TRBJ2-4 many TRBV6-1 TGTGCCAGCACGCGGGGGGCCGGTGCCATTCAGTACTTC CASTRGAGAIQYF
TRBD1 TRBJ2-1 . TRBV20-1 TGCAGTGCTAGAGATCGGACAGGGTCATTCTCCTACAATGAGCAGTTCTTC CSARDRTGSFSYNEQFF
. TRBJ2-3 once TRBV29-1 TGCAGCGTTCATGACGGCGGAGGGGCAGATACGCAGTATTTT CSVHDGGGADTQYF
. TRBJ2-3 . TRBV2 TGTGCCAGCAGTGAGGGGTTCTACGCAGATACGCAGTATTTT CASSEGFYADTQYF
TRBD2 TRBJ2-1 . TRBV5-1 TGCGCCAGCAGCTTGTGGGCTAGCGGGAGTTCGGATGAGCAGTTCTTC CASSLWASGSSDEQFF
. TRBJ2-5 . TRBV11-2 TGTGCCAGCGGCAGATTCCAAGAGACCCAGTACTTC CASGRFQETQYF
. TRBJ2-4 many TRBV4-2 TGTGCCAGCAGCCAAGACGGAGCCAAAAACATTCAGTACTTC CASSQDGAKNIQYF
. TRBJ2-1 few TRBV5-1 TGCGCCAGCAGCTTACTAGCCTGGGATTCGTACAATGAGCAGTTCTTC CASSLLAWDSYNEQFF
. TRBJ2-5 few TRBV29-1 TGCAGCATCGTACAGGGTCGGAGAGAGACCCAGTACTTC CSIVQGRRETQYF
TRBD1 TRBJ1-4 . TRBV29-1 TGCAGCGCAAGCGACAGGGGGCGGGGAACTAATGAAAAACTGTTTTTT CSASDRGRGTNEKLFF
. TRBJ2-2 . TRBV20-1 TGCAGTGCTAGTCCGGGACGGAAAGCGCACACCGGGGAGCTGTTTTTT CSASPGRKAHTGELFF
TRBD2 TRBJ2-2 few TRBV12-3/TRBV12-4 TGTGCCAGCAGCCCTCGTGGTAGCGGGAGAGGGGAGCTGTTTTTT CASSPRGSGRGELFF